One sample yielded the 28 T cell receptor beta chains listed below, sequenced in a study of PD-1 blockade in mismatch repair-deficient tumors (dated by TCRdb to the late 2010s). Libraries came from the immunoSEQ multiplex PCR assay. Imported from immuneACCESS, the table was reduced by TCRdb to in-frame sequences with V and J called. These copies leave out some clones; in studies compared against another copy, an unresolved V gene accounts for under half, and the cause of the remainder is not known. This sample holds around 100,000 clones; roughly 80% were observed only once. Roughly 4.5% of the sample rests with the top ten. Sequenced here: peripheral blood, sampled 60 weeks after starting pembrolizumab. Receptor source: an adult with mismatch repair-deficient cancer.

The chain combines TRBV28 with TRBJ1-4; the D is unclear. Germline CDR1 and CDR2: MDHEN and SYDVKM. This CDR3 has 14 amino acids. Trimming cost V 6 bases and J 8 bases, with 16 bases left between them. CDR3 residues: CASSPTRGAEKLFF. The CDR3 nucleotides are TGTGCCAGCAGCCCCACACGGGGAGCAGAAAAACTGTTTTTT.

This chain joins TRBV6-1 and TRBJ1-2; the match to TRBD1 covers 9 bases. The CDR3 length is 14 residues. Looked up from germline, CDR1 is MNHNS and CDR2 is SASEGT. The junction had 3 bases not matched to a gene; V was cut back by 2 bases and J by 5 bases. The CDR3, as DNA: TGTGCCAGCAGTGAACCGGGACAGGGATATGGCTACACCTTC. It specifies CASSEPGQGYGYTF.

Here the CDR3 DNA reads TGTGCCAGCAGCCTTCAGGGGAGGGTGGCCAAAAACATTCAGTACTTC. As protein: CASSLQGRVAKNIQYF. The rearrangement uses TRBV4-2 and TRBJ2-4, with TRBD2 as a possible D gene (7 bases). The CDR3 consists of 16 residues. Germline CDR1 and CDR2: LGHNA and YNFKEQ. The V and J ends lost 4 bases and 1 base respectively, with 14 bases between them.

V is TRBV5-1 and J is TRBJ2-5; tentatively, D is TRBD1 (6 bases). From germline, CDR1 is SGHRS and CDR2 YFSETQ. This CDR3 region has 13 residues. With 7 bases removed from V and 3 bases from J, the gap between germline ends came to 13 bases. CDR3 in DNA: TGCGCCAGCCACGATCCAGGGGAAGAGACCCAGTACTTC. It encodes CASHDPGEETQYF.

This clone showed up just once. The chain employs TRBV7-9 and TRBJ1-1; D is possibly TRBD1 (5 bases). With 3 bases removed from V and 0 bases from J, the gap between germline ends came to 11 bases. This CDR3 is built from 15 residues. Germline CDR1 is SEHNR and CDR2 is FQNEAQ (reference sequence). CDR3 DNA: TGTGCCAGCAGCTTGAGACAGCTCATGAACACTGAAGCTTTCTTT. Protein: CASSLRQLMNTEAFF.

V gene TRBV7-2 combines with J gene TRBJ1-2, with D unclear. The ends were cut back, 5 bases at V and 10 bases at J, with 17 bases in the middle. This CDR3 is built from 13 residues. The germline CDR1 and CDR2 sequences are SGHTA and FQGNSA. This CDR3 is CASSLRTDVNYTF. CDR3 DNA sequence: TGTGCCAGCAGCCTACGGACCGATGTAAACTACACCTTC.

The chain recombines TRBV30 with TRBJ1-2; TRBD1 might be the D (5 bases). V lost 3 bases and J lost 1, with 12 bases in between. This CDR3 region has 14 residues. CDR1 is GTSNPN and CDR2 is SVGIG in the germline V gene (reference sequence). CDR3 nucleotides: TGTGCCTGGAGCGCTACAGGTTTTAACTATGGCTACACCTTC. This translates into CAWSATGFNYGYTF.

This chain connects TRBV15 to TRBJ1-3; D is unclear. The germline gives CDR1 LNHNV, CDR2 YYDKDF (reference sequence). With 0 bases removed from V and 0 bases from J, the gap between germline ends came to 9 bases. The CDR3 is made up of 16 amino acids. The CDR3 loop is CATSRDRGPSGNTIYF. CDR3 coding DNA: TGTGCCACCAGCAGAGATCGAGGTCCCTCTGGAAACACCATATATTTT.

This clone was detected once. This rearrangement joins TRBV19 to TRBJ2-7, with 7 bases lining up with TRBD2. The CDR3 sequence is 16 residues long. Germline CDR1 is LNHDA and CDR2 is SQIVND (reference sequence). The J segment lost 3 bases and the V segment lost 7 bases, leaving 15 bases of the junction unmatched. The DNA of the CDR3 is TGTGCCAGTAAGGTAGCGGGCTACTCCCCCCACTACGAGCAGTACTTC. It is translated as CASKVAGYSPHYEQYF.

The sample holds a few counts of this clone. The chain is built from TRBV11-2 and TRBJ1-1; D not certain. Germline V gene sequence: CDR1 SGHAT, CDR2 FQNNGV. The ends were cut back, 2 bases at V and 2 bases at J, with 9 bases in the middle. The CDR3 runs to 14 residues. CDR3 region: CASSLMGINTEAFF. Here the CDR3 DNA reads TGTGCCAGCAGCTTAATGGGGATAAACACTGAAGCTTTCTTT.

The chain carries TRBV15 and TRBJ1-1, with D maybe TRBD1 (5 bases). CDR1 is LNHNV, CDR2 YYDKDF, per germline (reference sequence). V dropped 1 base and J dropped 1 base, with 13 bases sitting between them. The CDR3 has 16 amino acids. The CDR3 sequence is CATSRARGVWNTEAFF. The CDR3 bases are TGTGCCACCAGCAGAGCGAGGGGCGTCTGGAACACTGAAGCTTTCTTT.

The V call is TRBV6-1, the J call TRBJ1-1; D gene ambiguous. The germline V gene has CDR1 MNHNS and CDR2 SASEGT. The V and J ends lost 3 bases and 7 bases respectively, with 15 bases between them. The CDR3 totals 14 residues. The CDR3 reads CASSDGWVKGEAFF. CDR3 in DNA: TGTGCCAGCAGTGATGGATGGGTGAAGGGTGAAGCTTTCTTT.

CDR3 bases: TGTGCCAGCAGTGAATCCGGGACAGGTCTATCCTACGAGCAGTACTTC. It encodes CASSESGTGLSYEQYF. V and J are TRBV6-1 and TRBJ2-7; the match to TRBD1 covers 8 bases. Germline CDR1 is MNHNS and CDR2 is SASEGT. V was pared by 2 bases and J by 1 base, with 7 bases of the junction left unmatched. The CDR3 is 16 residues long.

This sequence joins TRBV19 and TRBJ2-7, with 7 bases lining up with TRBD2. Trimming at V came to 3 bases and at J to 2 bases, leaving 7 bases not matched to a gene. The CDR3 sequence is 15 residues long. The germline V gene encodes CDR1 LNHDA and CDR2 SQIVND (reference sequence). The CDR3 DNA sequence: TGTGCCAGTAGTATCTTGGCGGGAGAACCCTACGAGCAGTACTTC. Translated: CASSILAGEPYEQYF.

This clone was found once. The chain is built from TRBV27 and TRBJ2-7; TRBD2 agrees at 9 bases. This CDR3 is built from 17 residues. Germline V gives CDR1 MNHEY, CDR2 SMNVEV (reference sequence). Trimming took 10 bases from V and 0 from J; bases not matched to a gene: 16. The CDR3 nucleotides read TGTGCCACCCTCACAAGGGTAGCGGGAGCCACCTCCTACGAGCAGTACTTC. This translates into CATLTRVAGATSYEQYF.

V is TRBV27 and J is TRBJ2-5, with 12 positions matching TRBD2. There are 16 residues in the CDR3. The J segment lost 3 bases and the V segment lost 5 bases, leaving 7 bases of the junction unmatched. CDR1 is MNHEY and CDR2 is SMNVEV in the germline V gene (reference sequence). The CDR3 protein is CASSRRLAGVEETQYF. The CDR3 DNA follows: TGTGCCAGCAGTCGGAGACTAGCGGGGGTCGAAGAGACCCAGTACTTC.

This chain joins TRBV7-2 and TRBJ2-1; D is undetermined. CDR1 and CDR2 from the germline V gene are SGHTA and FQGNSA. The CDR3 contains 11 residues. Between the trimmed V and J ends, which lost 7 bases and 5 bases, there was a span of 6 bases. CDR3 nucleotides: TGTGCCAGCATCGTTGACAATGAGCAGTTCTTC. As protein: CASIVDNEQFF.

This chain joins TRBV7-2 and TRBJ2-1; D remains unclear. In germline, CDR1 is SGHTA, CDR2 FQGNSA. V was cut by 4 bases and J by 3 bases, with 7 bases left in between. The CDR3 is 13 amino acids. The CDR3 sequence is CASSYQGYNEQFF. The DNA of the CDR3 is TGTGCCAGCAGCTATCAAGGCTACAATGAGCAGTTCTTC.

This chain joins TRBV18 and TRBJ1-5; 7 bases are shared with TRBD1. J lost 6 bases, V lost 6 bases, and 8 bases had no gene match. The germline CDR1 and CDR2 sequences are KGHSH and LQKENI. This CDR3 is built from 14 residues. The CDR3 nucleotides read TGTGCCAGCTCCGTGACAGGGCCGGGTCAGCCCCAGCATTTT. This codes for CASSVTGPGQPQHF.

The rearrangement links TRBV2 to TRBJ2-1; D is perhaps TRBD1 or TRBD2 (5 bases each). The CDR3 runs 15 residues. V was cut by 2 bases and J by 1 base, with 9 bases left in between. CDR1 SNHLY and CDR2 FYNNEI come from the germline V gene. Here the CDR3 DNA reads TGTGCCAGCAGTGAATGGGACCCTTCCTACAATGAGCAGTTCTTC. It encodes CASSEWDPSYNEQFF.

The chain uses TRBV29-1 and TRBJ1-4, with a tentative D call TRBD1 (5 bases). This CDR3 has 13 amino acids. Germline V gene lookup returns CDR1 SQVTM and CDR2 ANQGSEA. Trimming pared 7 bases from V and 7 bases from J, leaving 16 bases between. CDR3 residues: CSAGGELGEKLFF. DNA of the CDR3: TGCAGCGCCGGGGGGGAGCTGGGTGAAAAACTGTTTTTT.

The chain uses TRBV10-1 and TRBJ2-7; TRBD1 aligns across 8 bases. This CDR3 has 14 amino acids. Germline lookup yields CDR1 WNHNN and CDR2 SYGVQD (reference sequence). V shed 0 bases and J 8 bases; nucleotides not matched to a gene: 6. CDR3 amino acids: CASSESGQGRKQYF. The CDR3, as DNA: TGCGCCAGCAGTGAGTCTGGACAGGGAAGAAAGCAGTACTTC.

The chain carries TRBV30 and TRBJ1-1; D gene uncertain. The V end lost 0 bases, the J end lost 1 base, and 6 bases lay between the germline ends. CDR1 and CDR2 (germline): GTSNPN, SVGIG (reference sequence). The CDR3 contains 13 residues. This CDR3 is CAWSVGENTEAFF. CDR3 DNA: TGTGCCTGGAGTGTAGGTGAGAACACTGAAGCTTTCTTT.

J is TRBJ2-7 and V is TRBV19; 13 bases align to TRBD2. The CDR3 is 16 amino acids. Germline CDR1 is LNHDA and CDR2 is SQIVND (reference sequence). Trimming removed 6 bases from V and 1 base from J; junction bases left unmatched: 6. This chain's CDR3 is CASSRGLAGASYEQYF. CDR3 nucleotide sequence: TGTGCCAGTAGCCGAGGACTAGCGGGAGCGTCCTACGAGCAGTACTTC.

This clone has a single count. CDR3: CASSRDRGLSEQYF. The CDR3 DNA reads as TGTGCCAGCAGTCGTGACAGGGGGCTCTCCGAGCAGTACTTC. The chain has TRBV6-5 and TRBJ2-7, with 10 nucleotides matching TRBD1. V shed 5 bases and J 6 bases; nucleotides not matched to a gene: 7. The CDR3 is made up of 14 amino acids. The V gene's germline CDR1 is MNHEY and CDR2 SVGAGI.

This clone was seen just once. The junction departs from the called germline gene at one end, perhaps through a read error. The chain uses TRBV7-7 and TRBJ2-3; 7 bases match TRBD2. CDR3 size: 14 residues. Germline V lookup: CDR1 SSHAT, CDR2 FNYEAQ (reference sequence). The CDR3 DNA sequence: TGTGCTAGCAGTCGTAGCGGGTTGGGAGATACGCAGTATTTT. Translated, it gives CASSRSGLGDTQYF.

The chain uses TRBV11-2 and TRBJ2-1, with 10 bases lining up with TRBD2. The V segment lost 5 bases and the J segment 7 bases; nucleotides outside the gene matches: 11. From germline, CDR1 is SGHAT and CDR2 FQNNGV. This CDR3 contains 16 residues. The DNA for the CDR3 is TGTGCCAGCAGCCCAGGGACTAGCGCCGGGGGGAATGAGCAGTTCTTC. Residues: CASSPGTSAGGNEQFF.

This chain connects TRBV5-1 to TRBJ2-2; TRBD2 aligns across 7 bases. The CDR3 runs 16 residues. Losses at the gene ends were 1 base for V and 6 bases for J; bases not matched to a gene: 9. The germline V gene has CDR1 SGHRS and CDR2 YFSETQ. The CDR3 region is CASSLMAGVAPGELFF. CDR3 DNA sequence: TGCGCCAGCAGCTTGATGGCGGGAGTCGCCCCCGGGGAGCTGTTTTTT.